Described below is a single TCR beta chain sequence and its context. Its specificity is not known. Sample treatment: some 20 received Ad26.COV2.S at low or high dose, single or two shots; five or six received placebo; per-sample allocation not given. Day 63 after the first vaccine or placebo injection was the time point for sampling. Deletions cut 3 bases from V and 3 bases from J, with 12 bases between. The CDR3 sequence is 14 residues long. Germline assignment: CDR1 SGHKS and CDR2 YYEKEE (reference sequence). This sample was included in a study of Ad26.COV2.S vaccination and SARS-CoV-2 variants. Turning to the study itself: Participants got Ad26.COV2.S intramuscularly, once or twice 56 days apart.

Clones were sequenced by immunoSEQ multiplex PCR, and TCRdb holds only the in-frame ones, with some missing. The sample yields some 250,000 clones, roughly 90% seen once. Whole-study findings and limits: Vaccine and placebo recipients had comparable breadth of non-spike TCRs. It was vaccine recipients, not placebo recipients, who had the higher spike-specific TCR breadth.

Sequencing used peripheral blood, obtained in a trial of Ad26.COV2.S vaccine versus placebo. The chain is built from TRBV5-5 and TRBJ1-1, with D unresolved. The sequence came from a person between 18 and 65 years old who received the Ad26.COV2.S COVID-19 vaccine or a placebo. CDR3 residues: CASSYYGKDTEAFF. CDR3 nucleotides: TGTGCCAGCAGCTATTACGGGAAGGACACTGAAGCTTTCTTT.